These T cell receptor beta chains were read from a single sample in a study of blood T cell repertoires in COVID-19. Measured with immunoSEQ multiplex PCR; TCRdb has only the in-frame clones, and not every one. The table has 300,000 to 350,000 clones, around 85% seen once. The source material was PBMCs or T cells enriched from blood (not recorded which). Receptors were obtained from a woman aged 40 to 50 with acute COVID-19. Both conserved end residues are part of each CDR3. Size is omitted from some rows. Given values are once, few, many or a class for expanded clones.

v_call,clone_size,cdr3_aa
TRBV9,once,CASSVDLFTDTQYF
TRBV6-5,-,CASSYRESYEQYF
TRBV9,-,CASSVDGERYEQYF
TRBV18,-,CASSLPTQGTKAEAFF
TRBV7-9,-,CATGAESSSTDTQYF
TRBV7-9,-,CASSVPLQESGTIYF
TRBV4-3,-,CASSLSGRAYNEQFF
TRBV11-2,-,CASSLDVRVDEKLFF
TRBV7-2,-,CASSYLSPGHTPGEQYF
TRBV7-2,once,CASSFQGGETQYF
TRBV7-3,-,CASSFEGSRTDTQYF
TRBV21-1,-,CASSEKEGQHRLYNEQFF
TRBV9,-,CASSVAGAANTDTQYF
TRBV14,-,CASSQDLGRGNTIYF
TRBV28,few,CKTSGRAYEQYF
TRBV9,-,CASSVNLNEQFF
TRBV6-2/TRBV6-3,-,CASSYRGNTGELFF
TRBV28,-,CASSFGLNSYEQYF
TRBV7-6,few,CASSFKPHAEAFF
TRBV5-1,-,CASSLGGTGNYEQYF
TRBV5-5,-,CASSLDPGVIHSPLHF
TRBV15,-,CATSPHPGSYEQYF
TRBV5-4,-,CASSQAVRDRGAGELFF
TRBV6-5,-,CASSSYRAGYTF
TRBV5-1,-,CASSLVSGHATDTQYF
TRBV4-3,once,CASSHGGRDTQYF
TRBV5-1,-,CASSRGTGEIGEQFF
TRBV7-3,-,CASSSRGGRGTDTQYF
TRBV7-8,-,CASSSGSAGVYEQYF
TRBV11-2,-,CASSLSGTANTEAFF
TRBV5-1,-,CASSSPSVTYEQYF
TRBV5-1,-,CASKAGMGRRGAGELFF
TRBV5-1,-,CASSLETGRRNTIYF
TRBV3-1/TRBV3-2,-,CASGDRAPSGANVLTF
TRBV11-3,-,CASSRTGNTGELFF
TRBV6-5,-,CASRSGNFYNEQFF
TRBV7-8,-,CASSQTGQGAGNTIYF
TRBV7-2,-,CASSSTGVTSPLHF
TRBV7-6,once,CASSLGARGGHDTRSYNEQFF
TRBV5-1,-,CASSPRLTGGLSGELFF